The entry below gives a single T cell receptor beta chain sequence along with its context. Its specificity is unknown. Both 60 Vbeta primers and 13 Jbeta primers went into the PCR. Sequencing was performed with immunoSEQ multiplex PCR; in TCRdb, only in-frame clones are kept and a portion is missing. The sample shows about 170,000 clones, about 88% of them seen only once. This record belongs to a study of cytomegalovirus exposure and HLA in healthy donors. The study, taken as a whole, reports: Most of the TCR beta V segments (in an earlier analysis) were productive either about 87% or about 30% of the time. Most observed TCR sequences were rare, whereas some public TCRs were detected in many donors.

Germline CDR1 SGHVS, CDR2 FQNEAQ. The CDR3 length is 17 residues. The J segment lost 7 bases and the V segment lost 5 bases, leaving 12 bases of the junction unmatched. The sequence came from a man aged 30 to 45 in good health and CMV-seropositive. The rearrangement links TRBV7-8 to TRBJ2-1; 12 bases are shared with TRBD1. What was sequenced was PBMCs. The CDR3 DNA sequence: TGTGCCAGCAGCGCCAGGGACAGGGGGCTCCCGCCGAATGAGCAGTTCTTC. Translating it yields CASSARDRGLPPNEQFF.